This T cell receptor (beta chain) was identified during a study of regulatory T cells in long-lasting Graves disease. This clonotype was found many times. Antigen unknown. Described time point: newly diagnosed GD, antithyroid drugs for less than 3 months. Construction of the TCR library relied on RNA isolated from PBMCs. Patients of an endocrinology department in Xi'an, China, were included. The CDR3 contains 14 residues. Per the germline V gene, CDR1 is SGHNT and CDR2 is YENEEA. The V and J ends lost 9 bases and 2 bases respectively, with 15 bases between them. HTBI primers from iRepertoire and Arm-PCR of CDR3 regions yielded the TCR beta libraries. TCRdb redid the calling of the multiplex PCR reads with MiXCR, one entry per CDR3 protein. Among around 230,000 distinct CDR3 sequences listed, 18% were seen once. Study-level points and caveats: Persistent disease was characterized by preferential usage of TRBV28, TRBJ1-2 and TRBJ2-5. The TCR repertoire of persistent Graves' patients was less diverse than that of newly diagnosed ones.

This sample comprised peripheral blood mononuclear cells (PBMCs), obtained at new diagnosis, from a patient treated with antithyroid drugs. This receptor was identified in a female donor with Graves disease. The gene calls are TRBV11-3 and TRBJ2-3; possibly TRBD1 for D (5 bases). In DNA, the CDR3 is TGTGCCAGTCCCTTCGGACACTACACAGATACGCAGTATTTT. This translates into CASPFGHYTDTQYF.